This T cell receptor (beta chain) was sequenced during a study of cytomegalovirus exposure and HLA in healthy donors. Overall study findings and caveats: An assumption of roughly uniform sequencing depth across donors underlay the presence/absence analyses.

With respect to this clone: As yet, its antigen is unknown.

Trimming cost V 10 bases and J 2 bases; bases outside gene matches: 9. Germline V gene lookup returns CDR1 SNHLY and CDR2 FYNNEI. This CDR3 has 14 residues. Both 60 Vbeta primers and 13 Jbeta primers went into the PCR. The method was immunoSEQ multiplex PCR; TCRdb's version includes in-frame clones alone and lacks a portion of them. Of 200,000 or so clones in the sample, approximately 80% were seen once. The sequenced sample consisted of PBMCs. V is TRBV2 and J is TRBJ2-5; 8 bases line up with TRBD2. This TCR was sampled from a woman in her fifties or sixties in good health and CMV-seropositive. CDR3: CATNPAGEQETQYF. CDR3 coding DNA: TGTGCCACCAACCCAGCGGGGGAACAAGAGACCCAGTACTTC. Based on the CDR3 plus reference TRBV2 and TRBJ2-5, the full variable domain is EPEVTQTPSHQVTQMGQEVILRCVPISNHLYFYWYRQILGQKVEFLVSFYNNEISEKSEIFDDQFSVERPDGSNFTLKIRSTKLEDSAMYFCATNPAGEQETQYFGPGTRLLVL.